This T cell receptor (beta chain) emerged from a study of shared clonotypes between healthy human individuals. The wider study: Per-donor plates numbered three CD4 naive, three CD4 memory, two CD8 naive and one CD8 memory.

CDR1 is SGHRS and CDR2 is YFSETQ in the germline V gene. The CDR3 has 12 residues. Trimming took 3 bases from V and 4 from J, leaving 5 bases between them. Researchers divided each subset's genomic DNA evenly across several immunoSEQ plates. Sequencing was performed with immunoSEQ multiplex PCR; in TCRdb, only in-frame clones are kept and a portion is missing. The sample comprises 2 million to 3 million clones, roughly 93% of which are singletons, and 0.36% rests with the top ten. The source is a man younger than 35 in good health. Some clones in this sample may be carry-over from other donors' samples. Sequenced sample: naive CD4+ T cells from PBMCs. Subset of the sample: CD45RA+ positively selected. The chain recombines TRBV5-1 with TRBJ2-1; D is uncertain. CDR3 in amino acids: CASSYGYNEQFF. DNA for the CDR3: TGCGCCAGCAGCTACGGATACAATGAGCAGTTCTTC.